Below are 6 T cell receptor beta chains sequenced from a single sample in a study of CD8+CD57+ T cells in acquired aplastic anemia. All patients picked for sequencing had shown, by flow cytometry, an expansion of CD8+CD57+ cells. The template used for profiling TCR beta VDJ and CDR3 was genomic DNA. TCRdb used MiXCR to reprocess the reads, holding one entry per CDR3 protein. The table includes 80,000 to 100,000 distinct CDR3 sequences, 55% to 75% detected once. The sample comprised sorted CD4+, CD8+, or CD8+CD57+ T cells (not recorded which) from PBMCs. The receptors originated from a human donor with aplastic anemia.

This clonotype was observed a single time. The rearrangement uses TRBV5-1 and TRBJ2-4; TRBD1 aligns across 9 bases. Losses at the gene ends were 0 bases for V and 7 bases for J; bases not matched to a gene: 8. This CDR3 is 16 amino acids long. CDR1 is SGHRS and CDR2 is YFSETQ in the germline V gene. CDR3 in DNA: TGCGCCAGCAGCTTGGCCGGGACAGGGTATGGGAACATTCAGTACTTC. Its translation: CASSLAGTGYGNIQYF. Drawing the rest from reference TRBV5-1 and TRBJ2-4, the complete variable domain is KAGVTQTPRYLIKTRGQQVTLSCSPISGHRSVSWYQQTPGQGLQFLFEYFSETQRNKGNFPGRFSGRQFSNSRSEMNVSTLELGDSALYLCASSLAGTGYGNIQYFGAGTRLSVL.

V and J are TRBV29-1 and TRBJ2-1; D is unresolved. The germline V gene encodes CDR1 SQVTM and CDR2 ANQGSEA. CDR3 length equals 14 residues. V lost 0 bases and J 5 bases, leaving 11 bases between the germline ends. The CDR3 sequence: CSVEDPFWNNEQFF. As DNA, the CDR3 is TGCAGCGTTGAAGATCCCTTTTGGAACAATGAGCAGTTCTTC.

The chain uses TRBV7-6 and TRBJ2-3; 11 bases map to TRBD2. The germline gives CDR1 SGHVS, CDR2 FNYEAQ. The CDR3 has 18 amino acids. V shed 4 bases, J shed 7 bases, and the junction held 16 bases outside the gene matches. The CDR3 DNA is TGTGCCAGCAGCTCCCAAGTCACTACTAGCGGGGGAGGGAATACGCAGTATTTT. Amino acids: CASSSQVTTSGGGNTQYF.

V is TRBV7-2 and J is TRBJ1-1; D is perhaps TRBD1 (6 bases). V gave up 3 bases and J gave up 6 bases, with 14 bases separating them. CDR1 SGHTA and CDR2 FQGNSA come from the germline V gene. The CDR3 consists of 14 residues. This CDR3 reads CASSFLGGGAEAFF. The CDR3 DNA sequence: TGTGCCAGCAGCTTTTTAGGGGGGGGAGCTGAAGCTTTCTTT.

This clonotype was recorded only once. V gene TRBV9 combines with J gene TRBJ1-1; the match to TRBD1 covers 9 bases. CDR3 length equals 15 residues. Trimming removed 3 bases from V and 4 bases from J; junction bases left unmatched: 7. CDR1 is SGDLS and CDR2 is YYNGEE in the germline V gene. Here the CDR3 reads CASSDETGGLTEAFF. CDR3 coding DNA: TGTGCCAGCAGCGATGAAACAGGGGGCCTCACTGAAGCTTTCTTT.

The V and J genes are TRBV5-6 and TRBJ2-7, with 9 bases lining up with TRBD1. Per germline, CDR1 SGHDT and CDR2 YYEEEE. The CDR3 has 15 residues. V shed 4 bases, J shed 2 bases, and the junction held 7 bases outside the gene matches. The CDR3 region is CASSLSGTGTYEQYF. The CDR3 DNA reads TGTGCCAGCAGCCTGTCCGGGACAGGGACCTACGAGCAGTACTTC.